This T cell receptor (beta chain) appears in the sequencing data of a study of T cells after yellow fever vaccination. Germline-derived CDR1 and CDR2 are SGHRS and YFSETQ. The CDR3 contains 13 residues. Trimming removed 4 bases from V and 3 bases from J, with 11 bases in between. Study results and caveats: Repertoires obtained by FACS sorting could include abundant clonotypes that entered as contaminants from the bulk population. The secondary T-cell response peaked on day 5, not day 15, but was weaker.

The table lists this clonotype with a few counts. The antigen is not known. 5'RACE template switching generated TCR cDNA, adding a universal primer site and UMIs. MiXCR, run by TCRdb on the 5' RACE reads, gives a single entry per CDR3 protein. This repertoire shows 500,000 to 650,000 distinct CDR3 sequences, approximately 13% found once; its top ten account for about 16%. The TCR sequence derives from a man younger than 45 who received the YFV17D yellow fever vaccine. The sample here was PBMCs, taken on the day of the yellow fever booster vaccination. This chain links TRBV5-1 with TRBJ2-7, with D perhaps TRBD2 (5 bases). As DNA, the CDR3 is TGCGCCAGCAGCACCCGGGAAAACTACGAGCAGTACTTC. Protein: CASSTRENYEQYF.